These T cell receptor beta chains were read from a single sample in a study of T cell responses to AZD1222 COVID-19 vaccine. TCRdb keeps only in-frame clones here, not all; method: immunoSEQ multiplex PCR. The sample yields about 130,000 clones, 92% seen once. The sequencing used peripheral blood, collected on day 0 of AZD1222 vaccination. The receptors were gathered from an adult in good health. Both conserved end residues are part of each CDR3. The D gene is left open where the match is weak. Size values are once, few and many counts, or a class for expanded clones, and some rows have none.

v_gene	j_gene	abundance	d_gene	CDR3nt	CDR3aa
TRBV6-5	TRBJ1-2	-	-	TGTGCCAGCAGTTACTCGATTCGGCGCAGGGTGGATGGCTACACCTTC	CASSYSIRRRVDGYTF
TRBV15	TRBJ1-5	-	-	TGTGCCACCAGCAGAGACAGGGGCAGCAATCAGCCCCAGCATTTT	CATSRDRGSNQPQHF
TRBV7-9	TRBJ2-7	-	-	TGTGCCAGCAGCTTCCACGGGCCCCCTCGTTCCTACGAGCAGTACTTC	CASSFHGPPRSYEQYF
TRBV23-1	TRBJ1-2	-	-	TGCGCCAGCACCTCGCTTCGGAAGGGCTACACCTTC	CASTSLRKGYTF
TRBV28	TRBJ2-7	-	-	TGTGCCAGCACTACCGGGACGTCCTCCTACGAGCAGTACTTC	CASTTGTSSYEQYF
TRBV30	TRBJ1-1	few	TRBD1	TGTGCCTGGAGTGTACAGGGGGAAGTAGCTTTCTTT	CAWSVQGEVAFF
TRBV7-2	TRBJ2-5	-	-	TGTGCCAGCAGCTTACGGGGAGCGCAACAAGAGACCCAGTACTTC	CASSLRGAQQETQYF
TRBV7-2	TRBJ1-2	once	-	TGTGCCAGCAGCTTAGACCCAGGGGTCCTGGGTATCTATGGCTACACCTTC	CASSLDPGVLGIYGYTF
TRBV6-2/TRBV6-3	TRBJ2-2	once	-	TGTGCCAGCAGTCCAGACCTCCGGAGGAACACCGGGGAGCTGTTTTTT	CASSPDLRRNTGELFF
TRBV7-8	TRBJ1-5	-	TRBD1	TGTGCCAGCAGACGGGACAGGGGAATGGGGAATCAGCCCCAGCATTTT	CASRRDRGMGNQPQHF
TRBV28	TRBJ1-2	-	TRBD1	TGTGCCAGCAGAGAGACAGGGGAAGGTGGCTACACCTTC	CASRETGEGGYTF
TRBV5-1	TRBJ2-3	-	TRBD2	TGCGCCAGCAGCTTGGTGATTAGCGGGGCTCCTGGAGATACGCAGTATTTT	CASSLVISGAPGDTQYF
TRBV11-2	TRBJ1-6	-	-	TGTGCCAGCAGCGTGTATAATTCACCCCTCCACTTT	CASSVYNSPLHF
TRBV27	TRBJ2-7	-	-	TGTGCCAGGCGGCAGGGATCCGCCTACGAGCAGTACTTC	CARRQGSAYEQYF
TRBV5-4	TRBJ1-4	-	-	TGTGCCAGCAGCTTGGGAGCGGGGGCAACTAATGAAAAACTGTTTTTT	CASSLGAGATNEKLFF
TRBV7-9	TRBJ1-4	-	-	TGTGCCAGCAGCTTACTCGGAGCGGGAAAACTGTTTTTT	CASSLLGAGKLFF
TRBV10-2	TRBJ2-2	-	TRBD2	TGCGCCAGTAATCCGGGGGGGCCGAACACCGGGGAGCTGTTTTTT	CASNPGGPNTGELFF
TRBV28	TRBJ1-2	-	-	TGTGCCAGCACCCCTTGGGGCACTGGATCCTATGGCTACACCTTC	CASTPWGTGSYGYTF
TRBV4-1	TRBJ2-5	once	-	TGCGCCAGCAGCTCCAGGGGTCCTGAAGAGACCCAGTACTTC	CASSSRGPEETQYF
TRBV18	TRBJ1-1	-	-	TGTGCCAGCCTCTTTGCCAGGGCCGAGGGCACTGAAGCTTTCTTT	CASLFARAEGTEAFF
TRBV5-4	TRBJ2-1	-	TRBD1	TGTGCCAGCAGCGAGGCAGGGGGTAGTTCCTACAATGAGCAGTTCTTC	CASSEAGGSSYNEQFF
TRBV19	TRBJ1-1	-	-	TGTGCCAGTAGTGTCCGGGCCTGGTCCACTGAAGCTTTCTTT	CASSVRAWSTEAFF
TRBV11-3	TRBJ2-1	-	TRBD1	TGTGCCAGCAGCTTAGAGACACAGGGGGTTGAGCAGTTCTTC	CASSLETQGVEQFF
TRBV5-8	TRBJ1-5	once	-	TGTGCCAGCAGTCCCAGGGGCAATCAGCCCCAGCATTTT	CASSPRGNQPQHF
TRBV5-6	TRBJ1-2	-	TRBD1	TGTGCCAGCAGCCAAGAGGGACAGGGCTATGGCTACACCTTC	CASSQEGQGYGYTF
TRBV7-9	TRBJ1-1	-	TRBD1	TGTGCCAGCAGCTTAGCCCGACAGGGGCAATACACTGAAGCTTTCTTT	CASSLARQGQYTEAFF
TRBV7-2	TRBJ1-1	-	-	TGTGCCAGCAGCTTAGGTCCGCAGACCACTGAAGCTTTCTTT	CASSLGPQTTEAFF
TRBV4-2	TRBJ2-6	few	-	TGTGCCAGCAGCCAAGGATTAGTCCGAAGTCGCTCTGGGGCCAACGTCCTGACTTTC	CASSQGLVRSRSGANVLTF
TRBV4-3	TRBJ1-1	-	-	TGCGCCAGCAGCCAAGAAATCCTGTGGAACACTGAAGCTTTCTTT	CASSQEILWNTEAFF
TRBV3-1/TRBV3-2	TRBJ2-6	-	-	TGTGCCAGCAGCCAAGAAGGGGGGGTCGGGGCCAACGTCCTGACTTTC	CASSQEGGVGANVLTF
TRBV5-1	TRBJ2-5	-	TRBD2	TGCGCCAGCAGCTTCGGACTAGCGGGGGCCGGGTACCAAGAGACCCAGTACTTC	CASSFGLAGAGYQETQYF
TRBV18	TRBJ2-5	-	TRBD2	TGTGCCAGCTCACCAGGACTAGCGGAAGAGACCCAGTACTTC	CASSPGLAEETQYF
TRBV10-3	TRBJ2-3	-	-	TGTGCCATCAGTGACAGGGGGGGGGCAGGAGAAGATACGCAGTATTTT	CAISDRGGAGEDTQYF
TRBV7-2	TRBJ2-5	-	TRBD2	TGTGCCAGCAGCTTGACTAGCGTAGAGACCCAGTACTTC	CASSLTSVETQYF
TRBV27	TRBJ1-4	-	-	TGTGCCAGCAGCAGGATTAATGAAAAACTGTTTTTT	CASSRINEKLFF
TRBV5-6	TRBJ1-2	-	-	TGTGCCAGCAGCTCCGGGGCCCCTTATGGCTACACCTTC	CASSSGAPYGYTF
TRBV5-1	TRBJ1-1	few	-	TGCGCCAGCAGCTTGGAGGATCGGGACACTGAAGCTTTCTTT	CASSLEDRDTEAFF
TRBV21-1	TRBJ1-4	-	-	TGTGCCAGCAGCGCCCCGGGGTTAGAAGAAAAACTGTTTTTT	CASSAPGLEEKLFF
TRBV6-2/TRBV6-3	TRBJ2-5	once	-	TGTGCCAGCAGTTCAGGGACCGCCCAAGAGACCCAGTACTTC	CASSSGTAQETQYF
TRBV19	TRBJ1-5	-	TRBD1	TGTGCCAGTAGTTCCCTAGACAGGGTGGATCAGCCCCAGCATTTT	CASSSLDRVDQPQHF
TRBV7-9	TRBJ2-1	-	-	TGTGCCAGCAGCTTATCAGGGCCGAATGAGCAGTTCTTC	CASSLSGPNEQFF
TRBV10-1	TRBJ1-1	-	TRBD1	TGCGCCAGCAGTGAAGACAGGGGGCGAAGAACTGAAGCTTTCTTT	CASSEDRGRRTEAFF
TRBV19	TRBJ1-1	-	-	TGTGCCAGTATTGCCCCAGGGTTCAGTGGGAACACTGAAGCTTTCTTT	CASIAPGFSGNTEAFF
TRBV2	TRBJ2-5	-	-	TGTGCCAGCAGTGAAAGGGCAGGACTACAAGAGACCCAGTACTTC	CASSERAGLQETQYF
TRBV5-1	TRBJ1-2	-	TRBD1	TGCGCCAGCAGCTTGGGCACAGGGGACTATGGCTACACCTTC	CASSLGTGDYGYTF
TRBV19	TRBJ1-3	-	TRBD1	TGTGCCAGTAGTACCCAGACAGGGAGCTCTGGAAACACCATATATTTT	CASSTQTGSSGNTIYF